This T cell receptor beta chain emerged from a study of response to subunit inactivated influenza vaccine. Study-wide points: New T cells are recruited in small numbers by each seasonal influenza vaccination, according to the authors' suggestion.

Note on this clonotype: What it binds is not known.

Using its own MiXCR run on the RT-PCR reads, TCRdb lists one record per CDR3 protein. The sample comprises 650,000 to 850,000 distinct CDR3 sequences, approximately 14% of which are singletons, and 6.5% to 8.5% rests with the top ten. Losses at the gene ends were 5 bases for V and 7 bases for J; bases not matched to a gene: 8. The CDR3 loop spans 15 amino acids. Specimen: PBMCs from blood, collected about 14 days before vaccination. The V gene is TRBV12-3 or TRBV12-4, the J gene TRBJ2-2, with 9 positions matching TRBD2. The sequence derives from a man aged 45-65 years who received an inactivated influenza vaccine. CDR3 coding DNA: TGTGCCAGCAGTCCTTGGACTAGCGAGGGCGGGGAGCTGTTTTTT. Encoded protein: CASSPWTSEGGELFF.